These 15 T cell receptor beta chains were sequenced from one sample in a study of cytomegalovirus exposure and HLA in healthy donors. Both 60 Vbeta primers and 13 Jbeta primers went into the PCR. Using immunoSEQ multiplex PCR, the repertoire was profiled, and TCRdb retains in-frame clones only, with some absent. The top ten hold over 2.5% of the sample, which has under 200,000 clones, approximately 72% seen once. The sequenced material came from PBMCs. The receptors derive from a female donor in good health and CMV-seronegative.

J is TRBJ2-7 and V is TRBV2; 8 positions agree with TRBD1. CDR1 is SNHLY and CDR2 is FYNNEI in the germline V gene. Unmatched junction bases numbered 7, after V lost 6 bases and J lost 6 bases. CDR3 length: 13 residues. CDR3 bases: TGTGCCAGCAGAAAAGGGACAGGTGGCGAGCAGTACTTC. Protein product: CASRKGTGGEQYF.

This clone has only one observation. The chain employs TRBV6-4 and TRBJ2-5; perhaps TRBD1 as D (6 bases). The CDR3 sequence is 15 residues long. The V gene's germline CDR1 is MRHNA and CDR2 SNTAGT. V lost 6 bases to trimming and J lost 11 bases, with 25 bases between them. In nucleotides, the CDR3 is TGTGCCAGCAGCCGTTTCGGACAGCTGCGAAGGGGGCAGTACTTC. Translated: CASSRFGQLRRGQYF.

This clone showed up just a few times. The chain joins TRBV7-2 to TRBJ1-6; 7 positions agree with TRBD1. V was clipped by 0 bases and J by 4 bases; unmatched bases: 6. CDR1 and CDR2 (germline): SGHTA, FQGNSA. The CDR3 has 17 amino acids. The CDR3 sequence: CASSLARDSQYNSPLHF. DNA of the CDR3: TGTGCCAGCAGCTTAGCCCGGGACAGCCAATATAATTCACCCCTCCACTTT.

This chain connects TRBV7-9 to TRBJ1-2, with D perhaps matching TRBD1 (6 bases). The ends were cut back, 8 bases at V and 5 bases at J, with 18 bases in the middle. Germline CDR1 SEHNR, CDR2 FQNEAQ (reference sequence). The CDR3 is 14 residues long. This CDR3 is CASARGRMGYGYTF. The CDR3 bases are TGTGCCAGCGCTAGGGGGAGAATGGGTTATGGCTACACCTTC.

The rearrangement uses TRBV28 and TRBJ1-2; D gene ambiguous. The germline gives CDR1 MDHEN, CDR2 SYDVKM. This CDR3 region has 11 residues. Trimming removed 10 bases at V and 5 bases at J, with 11 bases between. The CDR3 spells CATVGGYGYTF. The CDR3 DNA reads as TGTGCCACTGTAGGAGGTTATGGCTACACCTTC.

This rearrangement joins TRBV28 to TRBJ1-2, with D tentatively TRBD1 (5 bases). The germline V gene has CDR1 MDHEN and CDR2 SYDVKM. CDR3 length: 13 residues. V lost 3 bases, J lost 5 bases, and 10 bases lay in between. For the CDR3, the DNA is TGTGCCAGCAGTTTTGCCAGGGCGTATGGCTACACCTTC. Protein: CASSFARAYGYTF.

The chain employs TRBV27 and TRBJ1-5, with D uncertain. The CDR3 spans 14 residues. V lost 5 bases to trimming and J lost 0 bases, with 8 bases between them. CDR1 and CDR2 from the germline V gene are MNHEY and SMNVEV (reference sequence). The CDR3 nucleotides read TGTGCCAGCAGTAGCTCCGATAGCAATCAGCCCCAGCATTTT. Amino acid sequence: CASSSSDSNQPQHF.

The chain carries TRBV5-1 and TRBJ1-4; 9 bases agree with TRBD1. The V gene end was trimmed by 1 base and the J gene end by 8 bases; junction bases not matched to a gene: 9. CDR1 SGHRS and CDR2 YFSETQ come from the germline V gene. The CDR3 runs 16 residues. CDR3 sequence: CASSLPGTGSSEKLFF. The CDR3 DNA follows: TGCGCCAGCAGCTTGCCCGGGACAGGGTCGAGCGAAAAACTGTTTTTT.

CDR3 sequence: CASTIFRDNEQFF. The DNA for the CDR3 is TGTGCCAGCACCATTTTCAGGGACAATGAGCAGTTCTTC. This rearrangement joins TRBV7-9 to TRBJ2-1; TRBD1 is a possible D gene (5 bases). Trimming cost V 7 bases and J 5 bases, with 12 bases left between them. This CDR3 has 13 residues. Looked up from germline, CDR1 is SEHNR and CDR2 is FQNEAQ (reference sequence).

This clone was observed a single time. The CDR3 DNA sequence: TGTGCCAGCAGCCGGAGTGTCGGGGGGGCCGAAAATGAGCAGTTCTTC. Protein sequence: CASSRSVGGAENEQFF. V usage is TRBV4-2 and J usage is TRBJ2-1; 8 nucleotides match TRBD2. The CDR3 is 16 amino acids. The J segment lost 7 bases and the V segment lost 4 bases, leaving 12 bases of the junction unmatched. Per germline, CDR1 LGHNA and CDR2 YNFKEQ.

This rearrangement joins TRBV7-2 to TRBJ2-5, with TRBD2 as a possible D gene (5 bases). CDR3 size: 16 residues. Germline V CDR1 and CDR2: SGHTA, FQGNSA. With 0 bases removed from V and 5 bases from J, the gap between germline ends came to 16 bases. The CDR3, as DNA: TGTGCCAGCAGCTTAGCGGCCCGGTTGACTACTGAGACCCAGTACTTC. Translation: CASSLAARLTTETQYF.

Here the CDR3 reads CASSLAGPLEKLFF. The DNA of the CDR3 is TGTGCCAGCAGCTTAGCGGGCCCCCTTGAAAAACTGTTTTTT. The chain couples TRBV7-2 to TRBJ1-4; D not resolved. Trimming left V 0 bases short and J 7 bases short, with 9 bases between. The CDR3 sequence is 14 residues long. CDR1 is SGHTA, CDR2 FQGNSA, per germline.

The chain couples TRBV11-2 to TRBJ2-6; D unresolved. Deletions cut 2 bases from V and 0 bases from J, with 8 bases between. This CDR3 spans 16 amino acids. Germline assignment: CDR1 SGHAT and CDR2 FQNNGV. CDR3 bases: TGTGCCAGCAGCTTACTGCGGAACTCTGGGGCCAACGTCCTGACTTTC. Encoded protein: CASSLLRNSGANVLTF.

The gene calls are TRBV5-5 and TRBJ2-3; 7 bases are a match to TRBD1. This CDR3 spans 14 amino acids. The V segment lost 7 bases and the J segment 1 base; nucleotides outside the gene matches: 6. Germline CDR1 reads SGHKS; CDR2 reads YYEKEE (reference sequence). The CDR3 here is CASDTGTGTDTQYF. DNA for the CDR3: TGTGCCAGCGACACCGGGACAGGCACAGATACGCAGTATTTT.

V gene TRBV7-9 combines with J gene TRBJ2-2; D is unclear. The germline V gene has CDR1 SEHNR and CDR2 FQNEAQ (reference sequence). Trimming pared 1 base from V and 7 bases from J, leaving 7 bases between. The CDR3 runs 13 residues. The CDR3 reads CASSLGYGGELFF. As DNA, the CDR3 is TGTGCCAGCAGCTTAGGTTACGGCGGGGAGCTGTTTTTT.